This entry lists 8 T cell receptor beta chains sequenced from one sample in a study of T cell repertoires in cytomegalovirus infection. Each CDR3 protein gets one entry after TCRdb re-called the reads with MiXCR. The sample shows about 310,000 distinct CDR3 sequences, 25% of them seen only once. These TCRs' antigens remain unknown. This sample comprised cultured PBMCs, obtained from culture after CMV antigen stimulation. The receptors were sampled from a human donor in good health (CMV status not recorded). Some clones in this sample may be carry-over from other donors' samples.

The chain links TRBV6-8 to TRBJ2-1; TRBD2 matches at 15 bases. The J segment lost 5 bases and the V segment lost 6 bases, leaving 8 bases of the junction unmatched. The CDR3 length is 17 residues. CDR1 is MNHGY and CDR2 is SAAAGT in the germline V gene. CDR3 in amino acids: CASRPGLAGGPHNEQFF. CDR3 nucleotide sequence: TGTGCCAGCAGGCCGGGACTAGCGGGAGGACCCCACAATGAGCAGTTCTTC.

The chain links TRBV9 to TRBJ1-3; no reliable D call. V lost 0 bases and J 6 bases, leaving 7 bases between the germline ends. Germline CDR1 and CDR2: SGDLS and YYNGEE. The length of the CDR3 is 13 residues. The CDR3 is CASSVASTNTIYF. The DNA of the CDR3 is TGTGCCAGCAGCGTAGCTTCCACAAACACCATATATTTT.

In its sample, this clonotype was seen many times. V gene TRBV7-4 combines with J gene TRBJ2-1; TRBD2 might be the D (6 bases). The CDR3 totals 17 residues. Germline V gives CDR1 SGHVT, CDR2 SQSDAQ. The V and J ends lost 5 bases and 4 bases respectively, with 21 bases between them. The CDR3 DNA is TGTGCCAGCAGCGCACGTGGCGGGGACTGCCCATACAATGAGCAGTTCTTC. It specifies CASSARGGDCPYNEQFF.

The chain carries TRBV7-2 and TRBJ2-7; 8 bases fit TRBD1. The CDR3 runs 14 residues. Trimming took 4 bases from V and 4 from J; bases not matched to a gene: 6. Germline loops: CDR1 SGHTA, CDR2 FQGNSA. The CDR3 coding sequence is TGTGCCAGCAGCTCACTACAGGGGGTTTACGAGCAGTACTTC. Protein product: CASSSLQGVYEQYF. Variable domain in full (rest from reference TRBV7-2 and TRBJ2-7): GAGVSQSPSNKVTEKGKDVELRCDPISGHTALYWYRQSLGQGLEFLIYFQGNSAPDKSGLPSDRFSAERTGGSVSTLTIQRTQQEDSAVYLCASSSLQGVYEQYFGPGTRLTVT.

The rearrangement joins TRBV14 to TRBJ1-2, with no clear D. Germline CDR1 is SGHDN and CDR2 is FVKESK. V lost 0 bases to trimming and J lost 3 bases, with 8 bases between them. The CDR3 totals 14 residues. The CDR3 bases are TGTGCCAGCAGCCAAGAATCCTTCGACTATGGCTACACCTTC. Translated: CASSQESFDYGYTF.

This clonotype has only a few counts. This chain joins TRBV7-2 and TRBJ1-5; maybe TRBD1 (5 bases). The germline V gene has CDR1 SGHTA and CDR2 FQGNSA. V was pared by 4 bases and J by 7 bases, with 11 bases between. The CDR3 is made up of 13 amino acids. The CDR3 DNA reads as TGTGCCAGCAGCTCACAAGGGGAACAGCCCCAGCATTTT. It encodes CASSSQGEQPQHF.

The V and J genes are TRBV19 and TRBJ2-5; 9 positions match TRBD2. Losses at the gene ends were 9 bases for V and 5 bases for J; bases not matched to a gene: 10. Germline V gene data show CDR1 as LNHDA and CDR2 as SQIVND (reference sequence). The CDR3 spans 14 residues. The chain's CDR3 is CASRISAGGETQYF. The CDR3 DNA reads as TGTGCCAGCCGTATATCGGCGGGAGGGGAGACCCAGTACTTC.

The V call is TRBV4-1, the J call TRBJ2-1; the D gene is possibly TRBD2 (6 bases). V was cut by 0 bases and J by 8 bases, with 17 bases left in between. Germline CDR1 MGHRA, CDR2 YSYEKL. The CDR3 consists of 16 residues. The CDR3 region is CASSQDPGVTYDEQFF. The CDR3 coding sequence is TGCGCCAGCAGCCAAGATCCGGGAGTGACTTACGATGAGCAGTTCTTC.